This T cell receptor beta chain was identified in a study of T-cell reconstitution after alpha-beta-depleted transplantation in children. Study-wide results and limits: Several hundred graft clones that had expanded were reportedly the source of alpha-beta T cells about two months after transplant. One year after transplant, T-cell counts and diversity came mostly from newly produced T cells.

This clonotype came up a few times. Its matching antigen is unknown. Deletions cut 0 bases from V and 0 bases from J, with 8 bases between. The V gene's germline CDR1 is LGHDT and CDR2 YNNKEL (reference sequence). This CDR3 comprises 15 residues. As it was prepared, the TCRbeta library received unique molecular identifiers. TCRdb reprocessed the PCR reads via MiXCR and lists one record per CDR3 protein. The table records fewer than 1 million distinct CDR3 sequences, roughly 15% of them present only once. The sequenced sample was PBMCs, mostly from graft donor cells, obtained 360 days after TCRalphabeta/CD19-depleted stem cell transplant. This receptor was obtained from a male patient under 18 who had a stem cell transplant for acute lymphoblastic leukemia, so the T cells may come from the graft donor. The chain employs TRBV3-1 and TRBJ1-1, with a tentative D call TRBD1 (5 bases). In DNA form, the CDR3 reads TGTGCCAGCAGCCAAGAGCGGGGGGTGAACACTGAAGCTTTCTTT. It codes for CASSQERGVNTEAFF. Together with reference TRBV3-1 and TRBJ1-1, the CDR3 gives the full variable domain: DTAVSQTPKYLVTQMGNDKSIKCEQNLGHDTMYWYKQDSKKFLKIMFSYNNKELIINETVPNRFSPKSPDKAHLNLHINSLELGDSAVYFCASSQERGVNTEAFFGQGTRLTVV.